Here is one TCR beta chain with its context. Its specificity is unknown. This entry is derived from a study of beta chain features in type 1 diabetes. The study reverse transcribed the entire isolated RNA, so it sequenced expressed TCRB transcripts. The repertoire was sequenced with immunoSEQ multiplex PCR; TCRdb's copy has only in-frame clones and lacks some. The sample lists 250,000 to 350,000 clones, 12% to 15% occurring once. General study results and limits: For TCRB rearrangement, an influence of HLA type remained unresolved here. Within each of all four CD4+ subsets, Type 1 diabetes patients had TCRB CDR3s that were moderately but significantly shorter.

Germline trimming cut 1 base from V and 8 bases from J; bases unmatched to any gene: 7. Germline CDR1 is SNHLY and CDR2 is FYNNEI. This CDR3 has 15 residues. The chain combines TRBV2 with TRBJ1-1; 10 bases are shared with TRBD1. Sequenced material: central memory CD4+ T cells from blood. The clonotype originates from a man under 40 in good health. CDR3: CASSEVVAGQGEAFF. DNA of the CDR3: TGTGCCAGCAGTGAAGTTGTCGCGGGACAGGGGGAAGCTTTCTTT.